This paragraph covers one T cell receptor (beta chain) sequence. The data are from a study of cytomegalovirus exposure and HLA in healthy donors. The PCR contained 60 Vbeta and 13 Jbeta primers. TCRdb keeps only in-frame clones here, not all; method: immunoSEQ multiplex PCR. The sample consists of 200,000 to 250,000 clones, 70% to 80% of them appearing once. Sequencing used PBMCs. This TCR was sampled from a woman aged 30 to 39 in good health and CMV-seronegative.

CDR3 sequence: CASSPDVGAEQYF. CDR3 in DNA: TGTGCCAGCAGCCCCGATGTAGGGGCCGAGCAGTACTTC. V is TRBV7-9 and J is TRBJ2-7; D possibly corresponds to TRBD1 (5 bases). This CDR3 has 13 amino acids. Germline CDR1 is SEHNR and CDR2 is FQNEAQ (reference sequence). V gave up 5 bases and J gave up 6 bases, with 14 bases separating them.